This TCR beta chain was captured in a study of shared clonotypes between healthy human individuals. V was clipped by 4 bases and J by 3 bases; unmatched bases: 3. The CDR3 consists of 16 residues. Per the germline V gene, CDR1 is SGHNT and CDR2 is YYREEE (reference sequence). Assay: immunoSEQ multiplex PCR; the TCRdb copy retains only in-frame clones and omits some. The sample includes approximately 1.5 million clones, approximately 98.5% of them seen just once. The sample comprised naive CD4+ T cells sorted from blood. Subset here: CD45RA+ positively selected. The receptor comes from a man aged 25 to 40 in good health. The chain is built from TRBV5-4 and TRBJ2-3; TRBD2 aligns across 15 bases. CDR3 in amino acids: CASSHGLAGGTDTQYF. The CDR3 region has the DNA TGTGCCAGCAGCCATGGACTAGCGGGAGGGACAGATACGCAGTATTTT.